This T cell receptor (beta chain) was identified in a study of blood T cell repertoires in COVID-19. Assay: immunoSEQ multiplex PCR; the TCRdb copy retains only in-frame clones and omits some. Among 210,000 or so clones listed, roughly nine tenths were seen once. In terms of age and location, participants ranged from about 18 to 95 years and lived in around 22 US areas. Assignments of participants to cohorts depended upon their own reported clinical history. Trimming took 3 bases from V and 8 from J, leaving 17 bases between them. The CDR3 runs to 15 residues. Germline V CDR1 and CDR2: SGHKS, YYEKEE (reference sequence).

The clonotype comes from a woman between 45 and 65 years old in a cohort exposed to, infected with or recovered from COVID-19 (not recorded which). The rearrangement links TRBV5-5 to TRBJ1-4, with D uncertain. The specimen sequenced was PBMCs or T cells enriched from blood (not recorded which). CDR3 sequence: CASSSHGTGGEKLFF. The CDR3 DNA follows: TGTGCCAGCAGCTCACACGGCACGGGAGGGGAAAAACTGTTTTTT.